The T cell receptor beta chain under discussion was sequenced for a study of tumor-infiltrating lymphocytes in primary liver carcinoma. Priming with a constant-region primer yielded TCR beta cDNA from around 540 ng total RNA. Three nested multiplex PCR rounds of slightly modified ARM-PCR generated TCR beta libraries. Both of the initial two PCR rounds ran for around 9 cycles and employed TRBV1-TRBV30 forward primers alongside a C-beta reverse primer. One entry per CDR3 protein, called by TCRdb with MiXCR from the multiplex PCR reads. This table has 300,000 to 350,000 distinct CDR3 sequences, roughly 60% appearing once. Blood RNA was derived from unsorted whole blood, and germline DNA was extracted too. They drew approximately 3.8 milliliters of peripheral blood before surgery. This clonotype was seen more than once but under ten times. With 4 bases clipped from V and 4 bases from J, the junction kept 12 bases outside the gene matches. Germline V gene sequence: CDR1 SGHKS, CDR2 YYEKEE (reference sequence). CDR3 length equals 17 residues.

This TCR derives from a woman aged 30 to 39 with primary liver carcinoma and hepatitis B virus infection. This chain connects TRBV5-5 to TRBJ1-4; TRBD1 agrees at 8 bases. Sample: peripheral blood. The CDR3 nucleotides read TGTGCCAGCAGCGGGCGCGGGACAGGTTTTATTAATGAAAAACTGTTTTTT. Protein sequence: CASSGRGTGFINEKLFF.